A selection of T cell receptor beta chains follows, all from one sample in a study of cytomegalovirus exposure and HLA in healthy donors. Repertoires were generated with immunoSEQ multiplex PCR, while TCRdb's copy carries only in-frame clones and drops some. The sample consists of about 190,000 clones, about 81% of them appearing once. The sequenced sample consisted of PBMCs. The origin of the receptors is a young man in good health and CMV-seropositive. CDR3s include the opening cysteine and the closing phenylalanine or tryptophan. Fields, in order: D gene, clone size, J gene, V gene, CDR3 DNA, CDR3 protein. The D gene is left open where the match is weak. The size field is filled for only some rows; it gives once, few, many or a size class.

D gene: TRBD1; clone size: .; J gene: TRBJ2-7; V gene: TRBV19; CDR3 DNA: TGTGCCAGTAGTATACAGGGGGTCTCCTACGAGCAGTACTTC; CDR3 protein: CASSIQGVSYEQYF
D gene: TRBD1; clone size: .; J gene: TRBJ2-1; V gene: TRBV5-1; CDR3 DNA: TGCGCCAGCAGATCCCGGACAGGGCTTGATGAGCAGTTCTTC; CDR3 protein: CASRSRTGLDEQFF
D gene: .; clone size: .; J gene: TRBJ2-2; V gene: TRBV7-3; CDR3 DNA: TGTGCCAGCAGCCCCTACAACACCGGGGAGCTGTTTTTT; CDR3 protein: CASSPYNTGELFF
D gene: .; clone size: .; J gene: TRBJ2-7; V gene: TRBV28; CDR3 DNA: TGTGCCAGCAGTGACATCGGAGGAACCTACGAGCAGTACTTC; CDR3 protein: CASSDIGGTYEQYF
D gene: .; clone size: .; J gene: TRBJ2-4; V gene: TRBV4-2; CDR3 DNA: TGTGCCAGCAGCCAAGAAGGGCTGAGGGAAAGATGGAACATTCAGTACTTC; CDR3 protein: CASSQEGLRERWNIQYF
D gene: .; clone size: .; J gene: TRBJ2-7; V gene: TRBV7-9; CDR3 DNA: TGTGCCAGCAGCTTGGACACGGAGCAGTACTTC; CDR3 protein: CASSLDTEQYF
D gene: .; clone size: few; J gene: TRBJ2-7; V gene: TRBV28; CDR3 DNA: TGTGCCAGCAGGCTTACCGGGAGAACCTACGAGCAGTACTTC; CDR3 protein: CASRLTGRTYEQYF
D gene: .; clone size: .; J gene: TRBJ2-1; V gene: TRBV18; CDR3 DNA: TGTGCCAGCTCATCCCCGGGCAGGGATAATGAGCAGTTCTTC; CDR3 protein: CASSSPGRDNEQFF
D gene: TRBD2; clone size: .; J gene: TRBJ2-7; V gene: TRBV9; CDR3 DNA: TGTGCCAGCAGCTCCCGACTAGCGTCGAGCTCCTACGAGCAGTACTTC; CDR3 protein: CASSSRLASSSYEQYF
D gene: .; clone size: .; J gene: TRBJ1-1; V gene: TRBV19; CDR3 DNA: TGTGCCAGTATTGGCAGGGTAGGCACTGAAGCTTTCTTT; CDR3 protein: CASIGRVGTEAFF
D gene: TRBD1; clone size: few; J gene: TRBJ1-3; V gene: TRBV7-9; CDR3 DNA: TGTGCCAGCTCGGGACAGAGGAGCTCTGGAAACACCATATATTTT; CDR3 protein: CASSGQRSSGNTIYF
D gene: TRBD1; clone size: .; J gene: TRBJ2-5; V gene: TRBV7-9; CDR3 DNA: TGTGCCAGCAGCCAGTGGGGACAGACGCAGGAGACCCAGTACTTC; CDR3 protein: CASSQWGQTQETQYF
D gene: TRBD1; clone size: few; J gene: TRBJ1-1; V gene: TRBV7-3; CDR3 DNA: TGTGCCAGCAGCTTAAACTCGGCCGGAAGGACAGGGGGCACGGGAGCTTTCTTT; CDR3 protein: CASSLNSAGRTGGTGAFF